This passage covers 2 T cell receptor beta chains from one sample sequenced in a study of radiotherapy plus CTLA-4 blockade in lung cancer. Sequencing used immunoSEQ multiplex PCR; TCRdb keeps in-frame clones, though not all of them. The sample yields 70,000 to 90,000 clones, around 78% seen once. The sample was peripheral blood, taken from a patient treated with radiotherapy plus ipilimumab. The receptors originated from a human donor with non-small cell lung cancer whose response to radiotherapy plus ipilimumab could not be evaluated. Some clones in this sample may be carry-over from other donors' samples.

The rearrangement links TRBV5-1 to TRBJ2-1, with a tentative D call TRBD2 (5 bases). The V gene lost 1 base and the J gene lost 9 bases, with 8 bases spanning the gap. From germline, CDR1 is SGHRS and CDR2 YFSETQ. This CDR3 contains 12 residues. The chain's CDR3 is CASSLQAVEQFF. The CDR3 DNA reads TGCGCCAGCAGCTTGCAAGCGGTTGAGCAGTTCTTC.

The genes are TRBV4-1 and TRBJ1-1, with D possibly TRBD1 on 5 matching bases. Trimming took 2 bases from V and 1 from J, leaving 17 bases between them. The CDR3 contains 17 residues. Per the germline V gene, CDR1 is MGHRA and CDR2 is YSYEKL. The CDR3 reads CASSQLVYRRGNTEAFF. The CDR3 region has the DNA TGCGCCAGCAGCCAATTGGTTTACAGGAGGGGGAACACTGAAGCTTTCTTT.